Listed below are T cell receptor beta chains from one sample, sequenced in a study of T cells after yellow fever vaccination. TCRdb re-called the 5' RACE reads with MiXCR, one entry per CDR3 protein. This sample has about 160,000 distinct CDR3 sequences, with almost 7% found just once. The source was CD4+ T cells sorted from PBMCs, collected less than 6 days after the first yellow fever vaccination. The receptors were gathered from a man aged 18 to 30 who received the YFV17D yellow fever vaccine. The CDR3 runs from the conserved cysteine through the conserved F or W. The D gene is left open where the match is weak. Not every row has a clone size; where given, it reads once, few, many or a size class.

clone size: .
V gene: TRBV5-1
D gene: .
J gene: TRBJ2-5
CDR3 DNA: TGCGCCAGCAGCAGGCCTGGGGGTCGGGAAGAGACCCAGTACTTC
CDR3 protein: CASSRPGGREETQYF

clone size: .
V gene: TRBV12-3/TRBV12-4
D gene: .
J gene: TRBJ2-5
CDR3 DNA: TGTGCCAGCAGTCGGAGGGTGGCTAGAGAGACCCAGTACTTC
CDR3 protein: CASSRRVARETQYF

clone size: many
V gene: TRBV6-1
D gene: .
J gene: TRBJ1-5
CDR3 DNA: TGTGCCAGCAGTGGCACAGGTAATCAGCCCCAGCATTTT
CDR3 protein: CASSGTGNQPQHF

clone size: .
V gene: TRBV12-3/TRBV12-4
D gene: TRBD1
J gene: TRBJ1-4
CDR3 DNA: TGTGCCAGCAGTTTAAGAGGGGGCAACGAAAAACTGTTTTTT
CDR3 protein: CASSLRGGNEKLFF

clone size: many
V gene: TRBV2
D gene: .
J gene: TRBJ2-3
CDR3 DNA: TGTGCCAGCAGAGATGACACAGATACGCAGTATTTT
CDR3 protein: CASRDDTDTQYF

clone size: few
V gene: TRBV19
D gene: TRBD2
J gene: TRBJ2-2
CDR3 DNA: TGTGCCAGTAGTATGGACTTTCTAGCGGGGGGCACCGGGGAGCTGTTTTTT
CDR3 protein: CASSMDFLAGGTGELFF

clone size: many
V gene: TRBV10-3
D gene: .
J gene: TRBJ2-7
CDR3 DNA: TGTGCCATCAGTCAGGAGGGGGCCTACGAGCAGTACTTC
CDR3 protein: CAISQEGAYEQYF

clone size: .
V gene: TRBV7-9
D gene: .
J gene: TRBJ2-5
CDR3 DNA: TGTGCCAGCAGCTCACAGGGTTGGGAGACCCAGTACTTC
CDR3 protein: CASSSQGWETQYF

clone size: many
V gene: TRBV11-3
D gene: .
J gene: TRBJ1-1
CDR3 DNA: TGTGCCAGCAGCTTAGAGGGTGAATCTGAAGCTTTCTTT
CDR3 protein: CASSLEGESEAFF

clone size: .
V gene: TRBV7-9
D gene: TRBD2
J gene: TRBJ2-5
CDR3 DNA: TGTGCCAGCAGCCGGACTAGCGTTAAAGAGACCCAGTACTTC
CDR3 protein: CASSRTSVKETQYF

clone size: .
V gene: TRBV7-3
D gene: .
J gene: TRBJ1-1
CDR3 DNA: TGTGCCAGCAGCTCTCAGGGTGGTGGGACTGAAGCTTTCTTT
CDR3 protein: CASSSQGGGTEAFF

clone size: few
V gene: TRBV5-1
D gene: .
J gene: TRBJ2-3
CDR3 DNA: TGCGCCAGCAGCTTGGCCGGGGGGCTAGATACGCAGTATTTT
CDR3 protein: CASSLAGGLDTQYF

clone size: many
V gene: TRBV12-3/TRBV12-4
D gene: .
J gene: TRBJ1-2
CDR3 DNA: TGTGCCAGCAGTTTAGGTATCCGCTATGGCTACACCTTC
CDR3 protein: CASSLGIRYGYTF

clone size: .
V gene: TRBV7-2
D gene: TRBD2
J gene: TRBJ2-5
CDR3 DNA: TGTGCCAGCAGCCCCCAAGGGGGACTAGTCGTTGTCCTGACCCAGTACTTC
CDR3 protein: CASSPQGGLVVVLTQYF

clone size: many
V gene: TRBV20-1
D gene: .
J gene: TRBJ1-5
CDR3 DNA: TGCAGTGCTAGACGAAGGGGCTTTAGCAATCAGCCCCAGCATTTT
CDR3 protein: CSARRRGFSNQPQHF

clone size: .
V gene: TRBV7-2
D gene: TRBD2
J gene: TRBJ2-1
CDR3 DNA: TGTGCCAGCAGCTTCGTAGCGGGGGACTCCTACAATGAGCAGTTCTTC
CDR3 protein: CASSFVAGDSYNEQFF

clone size: few
V gene: TRBV6-5
D gene: .
J gene: TRBJ1-1
CDR3 DNA: TGTGCCAGCAGTTACTCGGGGGGCAGGGGAGGCACTGAAGCTTTCTTT
CDR3 protein: CASSYSGGRGGTEAFF

clone size: many
V gene: TRBV6-5
D gene: TRBD1
J gene: TRBJ2-5
CDR3 DNA: TGTGCCAGCAGTTGGGGACAGGGGGCCCAAGAGACCCAGTACTTC
CDR3 protein: CASSWGQGAQETQYF

clone size: many
V gene: TRBV9
D gene: TRBD2
J gene: TRBJ2-3
CDR3 DNA: TGTGCCAGCAGCGTAGGGCTAGCGGGGGGGCAAGATACGCAGTATTTT
CDR3 protein: CASSVGLAGGQDTQYF

clone size: many
V gene: TRBV18
D gene: .
J gene: TRBJ2-2
CDR3 DNA: TGTGCCAGCTCACCAGAGGTGGCTACGAACACCGGGGAGCTGTTTTTT
CDR3 protein: CASSPEVATNTGELFF

clone size: many
V gene: TRBV15
D gene: .
J gene: TRBJ2-3
CDR3 DNA: TGTGCCACCCCCAGACTCGTTACGCAGTATTTT
CDR3 protein: CATPRLVTQYF